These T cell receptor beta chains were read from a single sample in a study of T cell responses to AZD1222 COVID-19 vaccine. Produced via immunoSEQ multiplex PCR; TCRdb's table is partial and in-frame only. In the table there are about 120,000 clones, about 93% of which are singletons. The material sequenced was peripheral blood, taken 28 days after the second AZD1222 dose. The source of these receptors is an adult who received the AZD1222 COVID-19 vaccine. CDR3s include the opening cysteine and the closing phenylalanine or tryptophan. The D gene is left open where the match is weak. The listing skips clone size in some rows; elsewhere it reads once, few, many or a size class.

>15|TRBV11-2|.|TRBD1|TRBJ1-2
TGTGCCAGCAGCTCGGATGTGACAGGGTTTCATGGCTACACCTTC
CASSSDVTGFHGYTF
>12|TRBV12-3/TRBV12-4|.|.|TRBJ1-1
TGTGCCAGCAGTTTCCTGAACACTGAAGCTTTCTTT
CASSFLNTEAFF
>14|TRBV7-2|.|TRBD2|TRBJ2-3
TGTGCCAGCAGCTTAGGTGGGGGGGGAGGGACGCAGTATTTT
CASSLGGGGGTQYF
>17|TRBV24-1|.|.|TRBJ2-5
TGTGCCACCCTGGCCAGGGGTCAACACCTGGTGCAAGAGACCCAGTACTTC
CATLARGQHLVQETQYF
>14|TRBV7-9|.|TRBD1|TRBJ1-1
TGTGCCAGCAGCTTAGTAGGACAGGGGGCTGAAGCTTTCTTT
CASSLVGQGAEAFF
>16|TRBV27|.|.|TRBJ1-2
TGTGCCAGCAGTTTTTCGGCAGGGGAAGCTAACTATGGCTACACCTTC
CASSFSAGEANYGYTF
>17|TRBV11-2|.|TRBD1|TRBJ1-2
TGTGCCAGCAGCACTAGCCGGACAGGGGCCCACCACTATGGCTACACCTTC
CASSTSRTGAHHYGYTF
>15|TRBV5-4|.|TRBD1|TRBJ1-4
TGTGCCAGCAGCCTAGGGGGACAGGGAGATGAAAAACTGTTTTTT
CASSLGGQGDEKLFF
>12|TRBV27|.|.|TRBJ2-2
TGTGCCAGCCGGCGGGGTTACGGGGAGCTGTTTTTT
CASRRGYGELFF
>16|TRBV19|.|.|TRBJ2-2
TGTGCCAGTAGTATTATGGACACAGGGTTCACCGGGGAGCTGTTTTTT
CASSIMDTGFTGELFF
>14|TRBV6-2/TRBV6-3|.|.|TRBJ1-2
TGTGCCAGCAGTTACTCCCCCTCTGCGGGGGGCTACACCTTC
CASSYSPSAGGYTF
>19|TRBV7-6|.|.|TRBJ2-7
TGTGCCAGCAGCTTAGCGCGGGCGGGAGTTCCCAGGGGGCCTTACGAGCAGTACTTC
CASSLARAGVPRGPYEQYF
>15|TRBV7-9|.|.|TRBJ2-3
TGTGCCAGCAGCTCCCCGGGACTGGGCACAGATACGCAGTATTTT
CASSSPGLGTDTQYF
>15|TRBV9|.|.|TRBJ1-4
TGTGCCAGCAGCGTAGAGAACAGAGCTAATGAAAAACTGTTTTTT
CASSVENRANEKLFF
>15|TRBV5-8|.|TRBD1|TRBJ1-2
TGTGCCAGCAGCTTGGACAGGGGGCGAGGCTATGGCTACACCTTC
CASSLDRGRGYGYTF
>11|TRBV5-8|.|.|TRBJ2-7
TGTGCCAGCAGTTCGATCTACGAGCAGTACTTC
CASSSIYEQYF
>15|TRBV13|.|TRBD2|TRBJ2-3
TGTGCCAGCAGCTTACGTCCAGCGGGGGGGGATACGCAGTATTTT
CASSLRPAGGDTQYF
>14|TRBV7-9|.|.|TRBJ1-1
TGTGCCAGCAGCAACCGGGCCTTGAACACTGAAGCTTTCTTT
CASSNRALNTEAFF
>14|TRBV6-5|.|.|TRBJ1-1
TGTGCCAGCAGATCTACCATGCCGAACACTGAAGCTTTCTTT
CASRSTMPNTEAFF
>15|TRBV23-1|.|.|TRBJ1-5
TGCGCCAGCAAGTTTAGGGTTAGTAGCAATCAGCCCCAGCATTTT
CASKFRVSSNQPQHF
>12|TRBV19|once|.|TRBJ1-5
TGTGCCAGTAGTATCTGGGATCAGCCCCAGCATTTT
CASSIWDQPQHF
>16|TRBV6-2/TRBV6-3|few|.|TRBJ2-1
TGTGCCAGCAGTTACGTTCGGTGGAGCTCCTACAATGAGCAGTTCTTC
CASSYVRWSSYNEQFF
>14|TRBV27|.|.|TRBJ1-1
TGTGCCAGCAGTTCCCCAGGGTTGAACACTGAAGCTTTCTTT
CASSSPGLNTEAFF
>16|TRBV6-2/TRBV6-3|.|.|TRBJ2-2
TGTGCCAGCAGTTACAGGGGAGTGAGGGCCACCGGGGAGCTGTTTTTT
CASSYRGVRATGELFF
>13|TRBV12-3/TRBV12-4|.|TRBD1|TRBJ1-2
TGTGCCAGCAGGATGACAGGGGGCGATGGCTACACCTTC
CASRMTGGDGYTF
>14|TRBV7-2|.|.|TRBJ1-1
TGTGCCAGCAGCCCCCTTATGGGGGGCACTGAAGCTTTCTTT
CASSPLMGGTEAFF
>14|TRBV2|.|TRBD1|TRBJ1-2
TGTGCCAGCATCGAGAGAGGGACAGACTATGGCTACACCTTC
CASIERGTDYGYTF
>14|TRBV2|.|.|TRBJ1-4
TGTGCCAGCAGACCCAGAGCAACTAATGAAAAACTGTTTTTT
CASRPRATNEKLFF
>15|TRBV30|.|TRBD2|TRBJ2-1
TGTGCCTGGGGCCGGGAGGGATCCGGGTACAATGAGCAGTTCTTC
CAWGREGSGYNEQFF
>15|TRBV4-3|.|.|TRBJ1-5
TGCGCCAGCAGCCAAGATGTCACGCCCCATCAGCCCCAGCATTTT
CASSQDVTPHQPQHF
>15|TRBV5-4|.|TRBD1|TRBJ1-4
TGTGCCAGCAGCACCAAGGACAGGGTTGGCGAAAAACTGTTTTTT
CASSTKDRVGEKLFF
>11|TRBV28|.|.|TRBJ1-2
TGTGCCAGCATATCTAACTATGGCTACACCTTC
CASISNYGYTF
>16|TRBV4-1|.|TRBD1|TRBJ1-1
TGCGCCAGCAGCCAAGATAAGGGACAGTTGAACACTGAAGCTTTCTTT
CASSQDKGQLNTEAFF
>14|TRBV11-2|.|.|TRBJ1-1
TGTGCCAGCAGCCCTGGGCGGGAGAACACTGAAGCTTTCTTT
CASSPGRENTEAFF
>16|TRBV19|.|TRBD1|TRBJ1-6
TGTGCCAGTAGTATCCGGGACAGGGTTTTCGGCTCACCCCTCCACTTT
CASSIRDRVFGSPLHF
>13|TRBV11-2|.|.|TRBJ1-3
TGTGCCAGCAGCTTTGTGGCCGGAAACACCATATATTTT
CASSFVAGNTIYF
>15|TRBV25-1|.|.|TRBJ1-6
TGTGCCAGCAGTGGGATTAGCTCCTATAATTCACCCCTCCACTTT
CASSGISSYNSPLHF
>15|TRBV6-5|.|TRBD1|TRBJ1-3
TGTGCCAGCAGTTACCAGCCGGGACAGGGAAACACCATATATTTT
CASSYQPGQGNTIYF
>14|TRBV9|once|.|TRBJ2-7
TGTGCCAGCAGCGTCGGGGCACCCTCCTACGAGCAGTACTTC
CASSVGAPSYEQYF
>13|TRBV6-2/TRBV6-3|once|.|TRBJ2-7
TGTGCCAGCAGCTTCCTGGGGGGCCACGAGCAGTACTTC
CASSFLGGHEQYF
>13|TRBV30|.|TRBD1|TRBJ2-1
TGTGCCTGGAGTTTGGACAGGGGACATGAGCAGTTCTTC
CAWSLDRGHEQFF
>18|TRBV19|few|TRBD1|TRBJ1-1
TGTGCCAGTAGTTTCATTTTATCGGGACAGGGGGTCGCCACTGAAGCTTTCTTT
CASSFILSGQGVATEAFF
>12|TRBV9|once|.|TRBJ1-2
TGTGCCAGCAGCGTGGTCGGAGGCGGCTACACCTTC
CASSVVGGGYTF